This T cell receptor beta chain derives from a study of Ad26.COV2.S vaccination and SARS-CoV-2 variants. Turning to the study itself: Recipients of Ad26.COV2.S got it intramuscularly, once or twice 56 days apart. General study points: Vaccinated individuals (as opposed to placebo recipients) had higher spike-specific TCR breadth. Non-spike TCR breadth was similar in vaccine and placebo recipients.

Assay: immunoSEQ multiplex PCR; the TCRdb copy retains only in-frame clones and omits some. Of 440,000 or so clones listed, roughly 87% are singletons. The CDR3 spans 15 residues. Germline-derived CDR1 and CDR2 are MDHEN and SYDVKM. Trimming removed 4 bases from V and 2 bases from J, with 15 bases in between. Remarks on this clone: Its antigen is currently unknown.

Treatment meaning: some 20 received Ad26.COV2.S at low or high dose, single or two shots; 5 received placebo; per-sample allocation not given. It was on day 63 after the first vaccine or placebo injection that samples were taken. The source was peripheral blood, collected in a trial of Ad26.COV2.S vaccine versus placebo. The source of this sequence is a person between 18 and 65 years old who received the Ad26.COV2.S COVID-19 vaccine or a placebo. J is TRBJ2-7 and V is TRBV28, with D unclear. The CDR3 sequence is CASSWLTIRPYEQYF. The CDR3 bases are TGTGCCAGCAGTTGGCTCACAATACGACCCTACGAGCAGTACTTC.